The 10 T cell receptor beta chains below all came from one sample that was sequenced in a study of T cells in Graves' hyperthyroidism and ophthalmopathy. Researchers took RNA transcripts and amplified the TCR beta CDR3 regions from them. RT-PCR in the first round (using the HTBI primer set) targeted the TCR CDR3. TCRdb processed the multiplex PCR reads anew with MiXCR; each CDR3 protein has one entry. The table lists hundreds of thousands of distinct CDR3 sequences, 14% of them singletons. Material for sequencing was blood. These receptor sequences come from a woman aged 18 to 35 with Graves' hyperthyroidism.

The chain links TRBV10-3 to TRBJ2-7; TRBD2 matches 8 bases. The CDR3 has 15 residues. V lost 2 bases to trimming and J lost 4 bases; unmatched junction nucleotides: 7. Germline V gene data show CDR1 as ENHRY and CDR2 as SYGVKD. The chain's CDR3 is CAISEPERERYEQYF. The CDR3, as DNA: TGTGCCATCAGTGAGCCCGAGCGGGAGAGGTACGAGCAGTACTTC.

This clonotype showed up many times. This chain connects TRBV27 to TRBJ2-3; D gene unclear. The germline gives CDR1 MNHEY, CDR2 SMNVEV (reference sequence). The CDR3 has 14 amino acids. Trimming took off 9 bases at V and 0 bases at J, with 13 bases between the two ends. Here the CDR3 DNA reads TGTGCCAGTCGATCGGGCGTAAGCACAGATACGCAGTATTTT. This encodes CASRSGVSTDTQYF.

This clonotype was detected many times. The chain carries TRBV29-1 and TRBJ2-7; D possibly corresponds to TRBD2 (6 bases). Germline CDR1 is SQVTM and CDR2 is ANQGSEA. Trimming removed 0 bases from V and 4 bases from J, with 16 bases in between. The CDR3 covers 15 residues. In nucleotides, the CDR3 is TGCAGCGTTGAAGACACCGGCGGCGGGACTTACGAGCAGTACTTC. This translates into CSVEDTGGGTYEQYF.

This clonotype has more than one count but fewer than ten. The J gene is TRBJ1-1, the V gene TRBV29-1, with 8 bases fitting TRBD1. The germline V gene encodes CDR1 SQVTM and CDR2 ANQGSEA. J was trimmed by 8 bases and V by 6 bases; bases with no gene match: 8. The CDR3 is 12 residues long. The CDR3 region is CSVPGGRAEAFF. CDR3 DNA sequence: TGCAGCGTCCCAGGGGGCAGGGCGGAAGCTTTCTTT.

This clonotype has more than one count but fewer than ten. The chain couples TRBV20-1 to TRBJ2-7; TRBD1 matches 10 bases. The CDR3 covers 14 residues. V trimming: 7 bases; J trimming: 3 bases; junction bases outside the gene matches: 9. The V gene's germline CDR1 is DFQATT and CDR2 SNEGSKA (reference sequence). CDR3 sequence: CSGIMGQGIYEQYF. The CDR3 DNA reads as TGCAGTGGTATAATGGGACAGGGGATCTACGAGCAGTACTTC.

The V gene is TRBV4-2, the J gene TRBJ2-5; D is unresolved. In germline, CDR1 is LGHNA, CDR2 YNFKEQ. This CDR3 has 12 amino acids. V lost 0 bases and J 6 bases, leaving 5 bases between the germline ends. CDR3: CASSQDLQTQYF. In DNA, the CDR3 is TGTGCCAGCAGCCAAGATCTCCAGACCCAGTACTTC.

This clonotype was recorded a few times. This chain connects TRBV10-3 to TRBJ1-5, with TRBD1 matching 8 bases. J gave up 2 bases and V 5 bases, and 5 bases lay outside the gene matches. Germline V gene sequence: CDR1 ENHRY, CDR2 SYGVKD. This CDR3 has 15 amino acids. The CDR3: CAISRQGIGNQPQHF. CDR3 in DNA: TGTGCCATCAGTCGACAGGGGATTGGCAATCAGCCCCAGCATTTT.

V gene TRBV7-2 combines with J gene TRBJ1-2, with TRBD1 as a possible D gene (5 bases). Germline V gives CDR1 SGHTA, CDR2 FQGNSA. V was clipped by 5 bases and J by 4 bases, with 14 bases between them. The CDR3 spans 14 residues. The CDR3 DNA sequence: TGTGCCAGCAGCCTCACCGGTGGGGCCTATGGCTACACCTTC. Amino acids: CASSLTGGAYGYTF.

Only a few counts were recorded for this clonotype. V usage is TRBV10-3 and J usage is TRBJ2-2; a possible D gene is TRBD1 (6 bases). Germline V gene lookup returns CDR1 ENHRY and CDR2 SYGVKD. Trimming stripped 8 bases from V and 0 bases from J, with 7 bases between. The CDR3 has 13 amino acids. CDR3 region: CAIGTPNTGELFF. The CDR3 DNA reads as TGTGCCATCGGGACACCGAACACCGGGGAGCTGTTTTTT.

The chain employs TRBV20-1 and TRBJ1-1, with TRBD1 as a possible D gene (5 bases). Germline V lookup: CDR1 DFQATT, CDR2 SNEGSKA (reference sequence). The CDR3 covers 12 residues. This CDR3 is CSPGRVNTEAFF. DNA of the CDR3: TGCAGCCCGGGCAGGGTGAACACTGAAGCTTTCTTT.